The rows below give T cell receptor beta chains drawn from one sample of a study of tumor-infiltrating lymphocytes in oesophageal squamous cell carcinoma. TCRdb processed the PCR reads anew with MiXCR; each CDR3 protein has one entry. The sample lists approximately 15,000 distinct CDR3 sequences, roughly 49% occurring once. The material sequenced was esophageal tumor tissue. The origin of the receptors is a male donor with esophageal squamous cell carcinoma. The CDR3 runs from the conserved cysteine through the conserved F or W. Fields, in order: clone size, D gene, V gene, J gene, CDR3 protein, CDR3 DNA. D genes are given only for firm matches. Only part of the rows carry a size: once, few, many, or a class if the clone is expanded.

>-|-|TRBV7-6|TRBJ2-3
CASSLGWAEADTQYF
TGTGCCAGCAGCTTAGGGTGGGCGGAAGCAGATACGCAGTATTTT
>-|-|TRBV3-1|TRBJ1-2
CASSQVAGEIHGYTF
TGTGCCAGCAGCCAAGTGGCAGGGGAGATCCATGGCTACACCTTC
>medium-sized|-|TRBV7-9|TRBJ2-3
CASSPGTPVTPATQYF
TGTGCCAGCAGCCCGGGGACCCCCGTTACGCCAGCTACGCAGTATTTT
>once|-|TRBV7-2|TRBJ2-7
CASSLAGSYEQYF
TGTGCCAGCAGCTTAGCAGGATCCTACGAGCAGTACTTC
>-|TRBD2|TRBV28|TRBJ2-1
CASSSLAGAGNEQFF
TGTGCCAGCAGTTCACTAGCGGGAGCGGGCAATGAGCAGTTCTTC
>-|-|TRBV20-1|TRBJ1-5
CSAKGGGSSHNQPQHF
TGCAGTGCTAAGGGGGGGGGTTCATCGCACAATCAGCCCCAGCATTTT
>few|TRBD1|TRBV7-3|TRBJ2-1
CASSPDRERHEQFF
TGTGCCAGCAGCCCCGACAGGGAGAGACATGAGCAGTTCTTC
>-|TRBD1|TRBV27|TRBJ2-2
CASSPRTGGGTGELFF
TGTGCCAGCAGTCCCCGGACAGGGGGCGGGACCGGGGAGCTGTTTTTT
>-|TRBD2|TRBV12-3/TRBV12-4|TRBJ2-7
CASSPGLAGGLQYF
TGTGCCAGCAGTCCAGGACTAGCGGGGGGATTGCAGTACTTC
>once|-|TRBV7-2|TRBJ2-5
CASSFNLVQETQYF
TGTGCCAGCAGCTTTAACCTAGTACAAGAGACCCAGTACTTC
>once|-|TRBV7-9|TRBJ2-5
CASSQTPRETQYF
TGTGCTAGCAGCCAAACCCCGAGAGAGACCCAGTACTTC
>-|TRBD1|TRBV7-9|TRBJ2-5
CASSPKVWDRAYNEQYF
TGTGCCAGCAGCCCAAAAGTCTGGGACAGGGCATACAATGAGCAGTACTTC
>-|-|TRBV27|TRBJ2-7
CASSLGSRVHEQYF
TGTGCCAGCAGTTTAGGTTCCCGGGTACACGAGCAGTACTTC
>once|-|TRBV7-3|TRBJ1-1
CASSLSLNTEAFF
TGTGCCAGCAGCCTCAGCCTGAACACTGAAGCTTTCTTT
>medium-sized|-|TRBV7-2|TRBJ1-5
CASSLKENQPQHF
TGTGCCAGCAGCTTAAAGGAGAATCAGCCCCAGCATTTT
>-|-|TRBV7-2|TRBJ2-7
CASSLKRTYEQYF
TGTGCCAGCAGCTTGAAGAGAACCTACGAGCAGTACTTC
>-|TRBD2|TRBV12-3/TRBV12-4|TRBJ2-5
CASRPSGGRGETQYF
TGTGCCAGCAGACCTAGCGGGGGTAGGGGGGAGACCCAGTACTTC
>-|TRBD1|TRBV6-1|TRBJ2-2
CASTAGQGIANTGELFF
TGTGCCAGCACCGCGGGACAGGGGATCGCGAACACCGGGGAGCTGTTTTTT
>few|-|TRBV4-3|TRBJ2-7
CASSRDWGSSYNEQYF
TGCGCCAGCAGCCGGGACTGGGGTAGCTCCTACAATGAGCAGTACTTC